These 20 T cell receptor beta chains were sequenced from one sample in a study of regulatory T cells in long-lasting Graves disease. Time point described: newly diagnosed GD, antithyroid drugs for less than 3 months. Scientists built the TCR library using RNA that was extracted from PBMCs. Arm-PCR with iRepertoire HTBI primers amplified the CDR3 regions for these TCR beta libraries. TCRdb re-called the multiplex PCR reads through MiXCR, storing one row per CDR3 protein. The sample lists 370,000 or so distinct CDR3 sequences, around 15% occurring once. A further study also used this sample, focusing on T cells in Graves' hyperthyroidism and ophthalmopathy.

The sample consisted of peripheral blood mononuclear cells (PBMCs), taken at new diagnosis, from a patient treated with antithyroid drugs. The receptor set was obtained from a woman aged 18-29 years with Graves disease.

There are many counts of this clonotype. The chain couples TRBV13 to TRBJ2-7; 8 bases fit TRBD2. The CDR3 consists of 14 residues. From germline, CDR1 is PRHDT and CDR2 FYEKMQ (reference sequence). The ends lost 5 bases at V and 9 bases at J; junction bases unmatched: 12. The CDR3, as DNA: TGTGCCAGCAGCCCAAGTAATAGCGGGAAATCGCAGTACTTC. Translated, it gives CASSPSNSGKSQYF.

This chain connects TRBV9 to TRBJ1-5, with D possibly being TRBD1 (6 bases). V lost 0 bases to trimming and J lost 6 bases, with 13 bases between them. The CDR3 has 15 residues. Looked up from germline, CDR1 is SGDLS and CDR2 is YYNGEE. CDR3 DNA sequence: TGTGCCAGCAGCGTAGATGGGGGGGCGGGTCAGCCCCAGCATTTT. It specifies CASSVDGGAGQPQHF.

The table lists this clonotype with a few counts. The rearrangement joins TRBV12-3 or TRBV12-4 to TRBJ2-1, with 10 nucleotides matching TRBD2. The J segment lost 5 bases and the V segment lost 8 bases, leaving 3 bases of the junction unmatched. The CDR3 totals 13 residues. The CDR3 nucleotides read TGTGCCAGCGCCAGCGGGAGGGACAATGAGCAGTTCTTC. Its protein product is CASASGRDNEQFF.

Ten or more counts support this clonotype. The CDR3 coding sequence is TGTGCCAGCTCGCTCCGGGAACAGGGTCTCGGCGATGAGCAGTTCTTC. Its protein product is CASSLREQGLGDEQFF. The rearrangement links TRBV18 to TRBJ2-1; tentatively, D is TRBD1 (6 bases). Germline assignment: CDR1 KGHSH and CDR2 LQKENI. The length of the CDR3 is 16 residues. V shed 6 bases and J shed 8 bases, with 23 bases lying between them.

V usage is TRBV19 and J usage is TRBJ2-7, with 9 bases that match TRBD1. The CDR3 is 16 residues long. From germline, CDR1 is LNHDA and CDR2 SQIVND (reference sequence). V lost 5 bases and J lost 3; bases outside the gene matches: 11. This CDR3 reads CASSPPSGTGIYEQYF. The CDR3 DNA reads as TGTGCCAGTAGTCCGCCGTCCGGGACAGGGATCTACGAGCAGTACTTC.

This clonotype was detected ten times or more. The CDR3 sequence is CASGTRTYNEQFF. CDR3 bases: TGTGCCAGCGGGACTCGCACCTACAATGAGCAGTTCTTC. The rearrangement uses TRBV28 and TRBJ2-1; D perhaps matches TRBD2 (6 bases). Germline CDR1 MDHEN, CDR2 SYDVKM. This CDR3 contains 13 residues. Trimming took off 8 bases at V and 2 bases at J, with 10 bases between the two ends.

This clonotype was observed once. A much larger clone differs by one base, so this may be a read error. CDR3 bases: TGCGCCAGCAGGGGGGGGGACACTGAAGCTATCTTT. This encodes CASRGGDTEAIF. The chain recombines TRBV5-1 with TRBJ1-1, with D tentatively TRBD1 (6 bases). The CDR3 contains 12 residues. In germline, CDR1 is SGHRS, CDR2 YFSETQ.

This clonotype was found many times. The chain employs TRBV6-1 and TRBJ1-5; no clear D. Germline CDR1 and CDR2: MNHNS and SASEGT. V dropped 0 bases and J dropped 0 bases, with 6 bases sitting between them. The CDR3 has 15 residues. Here the CDR3 reads CASSEAGHSNQPQHF. CDR3 sequence (DNA): TGTGCCAGCAGTGAAGCCGGCCATAGCAATCAGCCCCAGCATTTT.

This clonotype appeared many times. V and J are TRBV20-1 and TRBJ2-3; D is uncertain. This CDR3 is built from 13 residues. The V and J ends lost 4 bases and 0 bases respectively, with 8 bases between them. Germline-derived CDR1 and CDR2 are DFQATT and SNEGSKA (reference sequence). CDR3 protein: CSATGESTDTQYF. CDR3 DNA: TGCAGTGCTACTGGGGAAAGCACAGATACGCAGTATTTT.

This clonotype appeared many times. The chain uses TRBV2 and TRBJ2-3; 10 bases fit TRBD2. Germline assignment: CDR1 SNHLY and CDR2 FYNNEI. With V trimmed by 8 bases and J by 2 bases, 7 bases remained unmatched. There are 15 residues in the CDR3. CDR3 residues: CASGGTSAYTDTQYF. CDR3 sequence (DNA): TGTGCCAGCGGCGGGACTAGCGCCTACACAGATACGCAGTATTTT.

This clonotype was seen a handful of times. J is TRBJ2-7 and V is TRBV6-5; D uncertain. Trimming shortened V by 2 bases and J by 4 bases, and 15 bases separated the two germline ends. Germline CDR1 reads MNHEY; CDR2 reads SVGAGI. The CDR3 totals 15 residues. The DNA for the CDR3 is TGTGCCAGCAGTTACCATCACCGGGCTCGGTACGAGCAGTACTTC. Translating it yields CASSYHHRARYEQYF.

This clonotype was seen many times. V and J are TRBV10-3 and TRBJ2-1; the D gene could be TRBD1 or TRBD2 (5 bases each). Germline values: CDR1 ENHRY, CDR2 SYGVKD. The ends were cut back, 5 bases at V and 5 bases at J, with 10 bases in the middle. The CDR3 runs 13 residues. CDR3 loop: CAISRDADNEQFF. CDR3 DNA sequence: TGTGCCATCAGTAGGGACGCAGACAATGAGCAGTTCTTC.

This clonotype was counted at least ten times. J is TRBJ1-5 and V is TRBV6-1, with a tentative D call TRBD1 (5 bases). V was clipped by 11 bases and J by 2 bases, with 16 bases between them. The germline V gene has CDR1 MNHNS and CDR2 SASEGT. The CDR3 contains 14 residues. The CDR3 region is CALGRQGRNQPQHF. The CDR3 bases are TGTGCCCTCGGGAGGCAGGGCCGCAATCAGCCCCAGCATTTT.

This clonotype showed up many times. This chain joins TRBV6-2 or TRBV6-3 and TRBJ2-7; perhaps TRBD2 as D (6 bases). The V and J ends lost 10 bases and 7 bases respectively, with 26 bases between them. This CDR3 region has 15 residues. CDR1 MNHEY and CDR2 SVGEGT come from the germline V gene. The CDR3 DNA reads TGTGCCACCTCCCCTAAGGGACGGACTACCGGGGAGCAGTACTTC. Its protein is CATSPKGRTTGEQYF.

This chain links TRBV12-3 or TRBV12-4 with TRBJ2-7; D remains ambiguous. This CDR3 has 11 residues. V was shortened by 6 bases and J by 3 bases, with 6 bases between the two germline ends. This CDR3 is CASRTFYEQYF. CDR3 in DNA: TGTGCCAGCAGAACGTTCTACGAGCAGTACTTC.

This clonotype turned up a few times. V usage is TRBV7-3 and J usage is TRBJ2-7, with D perhaps matching TRBD1 (6 bases). There are 15 residues in the CDR3. Germline V gene lookup returns CDR1 SGHTA and CDR2 FQGTGA. V gave up 1 base and J gave up 2 bases, with 12 bases separating them. The CDR3 region has the DNA TGTGCCAGCAGCTTAATTGGACAGTTAACCTACGAGCAGTACTTC. Translation: CASSLIGQLTYEQYF.

The rearrangement links TRBV7-6 to TRBJ2-1; the match to TRBD2 covers 8 bases. The CDR3 spans 16 residues. The ends lost 5 bases at V and 6 bases at J; junction bases unmatched: 12. Germline V gives CDR1 SGHVS, CDR2 FNYEAQ. CDR3 sequence (DNA): TGTGCCAGCAGCGTTCGTTCAGCGGGGGTTACCAATGAGCAGTTCTTC. It codes for CASSVRSAGVTNEQFF.

This clonotype was observed a few times. The CDR3 sequence: CASSGNEGANTGELFF. CDR3 sequence (DNA): TGTGCCAGTAGTGGGAATGAGGGGGCGAACACCGGGGAGCTGTTTTTT. This chain uses TRBV19 with TRBJ2-2; perhaps TRBD1 as D (6 bases). Germline CDR1 and CDR2: LNHDA and SQIVND (reference sequence). Trimming took 5 bases from V and 0 from J, leaving 13 bases between them. The CDR3 spans 16 residues.

The table lists this clonotype with many counts. V and J are TRBV5-1 and TRBJ2-4, with D perhaps given as TRBD1 or TRBD2 (6 bases each). Trimming cost V 6 bases and J 7 bases, with 20 bases left between them. This CDR3 is 15 amino acids long. The germline V gene has CDR1 SGHRS and CDR2 YFSETQ. For the CDR3, the DNA is TGCGCCAGCACCACTAGTGGGGGGCGCGGGAACATTCAGTACTTC. This codes for CASTTSGGRGNIQYF. Full variable domain (outside the CDR3, taken from reference TRBV5-1 and TRBJ2-4): KAGVTQTPRYLIKTRGQQVTLSCSPISGHRSVSWYQQTPGQGLQFLFEYFSETQRNKGNFPGRFSGRQFSNSRSEMNVSTLELGDSALYLCASTTSGGRGNIQYFGAGTRLSVL.

This clonotype was observed many times. The chain is built from TRBV11-2 and TRBJ2-3; the match to TRBD2 covers 13 bases. Trimming took 4 bases from V and 2 from J; bases not matched to a gene: 3. The CDR3 runs to 16 residues. CDR1 is SGHAT and CDR2 is FQNNGV in the germline V gene. The CDR3 DNA sequence: TGTGCCAGCAGCTGGACTAGCGGGAGACCCACAGATACGCAGTATTTT. Its translation is CASSWTSGRPTDTQYF. Full variable domain (missing parts from reference TRBV11-2 and TRBJ2-3): EAGVAQSPRYKIIEKRQSVAFWCNPISGHATLYWYQQILGQGPKLLIQFQNNGVVDDSQLPKDRFSAERLKGVDSTLKIQPAKLEDSAVYLCASSWTSGRPTDTQYFGPGTRLTVL.